These T cell receptor beta chains were read from a single sample in a study of graft-versus-host responses after intestinal transplantation. TCRdb keeps only in-frame clones here, not all; method: immunoSEQ multiplex PCR. The sample has some 87,000 clones, 80% to 95% seen once. These receptors have no identified antigens. This material consisted of unstimulated CD4+ T cells sorted from spleen or lymph node cells, taken before intestinal transplant. Receptors originate from a human donor who received an intestinal transplant. Each CDR3 is given with its conserved first and last residue. The D gene is left open where the match is weak. Clone size is given for some rows only: seen once, a few or many times, or a class if the clone is expanded.

TRBD1	TRBJ2-2	-	TRBV7-9	CASSSDRGQNGELFF	TGTGCCAGCAGTTCCGACAGGGGGCAAAACGGGGAGCTGTTTTTT
-	TRBJ1-4	-	TRBV19	CASSKSTNEKLFF	TGTGCCAGTAGTAAGTCCACTAATGAAAAACTGTTTTTT
TRBD1	TRBJ2-7	-	TRBV29-1	CSGAPGQGSYEQYF	TGCAGCGGCGCTCCGGGACAGGGTTCCTACGAGCAGTACTTC
-	TRBJ2-7	-	TRBV5-1	CASSLALSYEQYF	TGCGCCAGCAGCTTGGCGCTCTCCTACGAGCAGTACTTC
TRBD1	TRBJ2-3	-	TRBV9	CASSPRTGGAGLASDTQYF	TGTGCCAGCAGCCCACGGACAGGGGGCGCGGGACTAGCATCAGATACGCAGTATTTT
TRBD1	TRBJ1-2	-	TRBV6-1	CASTQIHRGRYGYTF	TGTGCCAGCACCCAAATTCACAGGGGGCGGTATGGCTACACCTTC
TRBD1	TRBJ1-1	-	TRBV29-1	CSGDRADTEAFF	TGCAGCGGTGACAGGGCGGACACTGAAGCTTTCTTT
-	TRBJ2-2	-	TRBV10-2	CASSPSPDPSTGELFF	TGCGCCAGCAGTCCTTCCCCGGACCCATCCACCGGGGAGCTGTTTTTT
TRBD1	TRBJ1-5	-	TRBV6-5	CASSSRQGSNQPQHF	TGTGCCAGCAGTTCCAGACAGGGTAGCAATCAGCCCCAGCATTTT
-	TRBJ2-1	-	TRBV30	CAWSVDRMVSNEQFF	TGTGCCTGGAGTGTAGACAGGATGGTCTCTAATGAGCAGTTCTTC
TRBD2	TRBJ2-1	-	TRBV28	CASRSGTSGYNEQFF	TGTGCCAGCAGATCCGGGACTAGCGGTTACAATGAGCAGTTCTTC
TRBD2	TRBJ2-2	-	TRBV7-3	CASSSQNRLAGITGELFF	TGTGCCAGCAGCTCTCAGAACCGACTAGCGGGAATAACCGGGGAGCTGTTTTTT
TRBD2	TRBJ2-7	-	TRBV12-5	CASYMGPGTSGTSYEQYF	TGTGCTAGTTATATGGGGCCCGGGACTAGCGGGACATCCTACGAGCAGTACTTC
-	TRBJ1-3	-	TRBV5-1	CASSLGVSGNTIYF	TGCGCCAGCAGCTTAGGAGTCTCTGGAAACACCATATATTTT
TRBD2	TRBJ2-7	-	TRBV6-5	CASSDLAGGSYEQYF	TGTGCCAGCAGCGATCTAGCGGGAGGGTCCTACGAGCAGTACTTC
-	TRBJ1-2	once	TRBV28	CASSFVRGRNYGYTF	TGTGCCAGCAGTTTTGTGCGGGGGCGTAACTATGGCTACACCTTC
-	TRBJ1-4	-	TRBV6-4	CASSLGRPNNEKLFF	TGTGCCAGCAGTCTTGGACGGCCTAATAATGAAAAACTGTTTTTT